A selection of T cell receptor beta chains follows, all from one sample in a study of CD8 T cells in Susac syndrome. TCRdb independently ran MiXCR on the immunoSEQ multiplex PCR reads; one entry per CDR3 protein. The data hold about 200,000 distinct CDR3 sequences, with around 90% observed a single time. The sample was CD8+ T cells from PBMCs. These receptors came from a human donor with multiple sclerosis. The CDR3 runs from the conserved cysteine through the conserved F or W. The D gene is left open where the match is weak. Expanded clones get a size class; other rows say once, few or many, or leave the size out.

V,size,D,length,J,CDR3,DNA
TRBV12-3/TRBV12-4,once,NA,16,TRBJ2-5,CASSPRFPRGAETQYF,TGTGCCAGCAGTCCCCGGTTCCCCAGGGGCGCTGAGACCCAGTACTTC
TRBV13,NA,NA,14,TRBJ1-2,CASSLRGDVDGYTF,TGTGCCAGCAGCTTAAGGGGGGATGTGGATGGCTACACCTTC
TRBV27,NA,TRBD2,13,TRBJ2-3,CATKSLAGDTQYF,TGTGCCACCAAGAGTCTAGCGGGAGATACGCAGTATTTT
TRBV6-1,NA,TRBD1,18,TRBJ2-5,CASSEASGRGYLQETQYF,TGTGCCAGCAGTGAAGCTTCAGGCAGGGGGTATCTCCAAGAGACCCAGTACTTC
TRBV11-2,once,TRBD2,15,TRBJ2-1,CASSLGSSGVGEQFF,TGTGCCAGCAGCTTAGGGTCCAGCGGGGTTGGTGAGCAGTTCTTC
TRBV3-1,NA,NA,13,TRBJ1-2,CASSQENVHGYTF,TGTGCCAGCAGCCAAGAGAACGTGCACGGCTACACCTTC
TRBV14,NA,NA,14,TRBJ1-4,CAGSQVLYSEKLFF,TGTGCCGGCAGCCAAGTCCTCTATTCGGAAAAACTGTTTTTT
TRBV3-1,once,NA,15,TRBJ2-7,CASSQEWGGAYEQYF,TGTGCCAGCAGCCAAGAGTGGGGGGGCGCTTACGAGCAGTACTTC
TRBV7-9,NA,TRBD2,15,TRBJ2-7,CASSRGGTRTSEQYF,TGTGCCAGCAGTCGGGGCGGGACTAGGACTTCCGAGCAGTACTTC
TRBV4-1,NA,NA,17,TRBJ2-7,CASSYQGSGLATYEQYF,TGCGCCAGCAGCTATCAAGGGTCCGGGCTAGCTACCTACGAGCAGTACTTC
TRBV29-1,once,TRBD2,16,TRBJ2-1,CSVPLAGEVMYNEQFF,TGCAGCGTCCCACTAGCGGGAGAGGTGATGTACAATGAGCAGTTCTTC
TRBV3-1,NA,NA,23,TRBJ2-1,CASSSSLQDRLYSGPPQVHEQFF,TGTGCCAGCAGCTCTTCACTACAAGATAGGTTATATAGCGGCCCCCCCCAAGTCCATGAGCAGTTCTTC
TRBV20-1,NA,TRBD2,16,TRBJ2-7,CSARTGVASGLYEQYF,TGCAGTGCTAGGACAGGCGTGGCTAGCGGGTTGTACGAGCAGTACTTC